The 17 T cell receptor beta chains listed next were all sequenced from one sample in a study of cytomegalovirus exposure and HLA in healthy donors. PCR employed 60 Vbeta and 13 Jbeta primers. The table came from immunoSEQ multiplex PCR; TCRdb's copy has only in-frame clones and leaves some out. The data show more than 90,000 clones, roughly 79% seen once. The sample consisted of PBMCs. The receptors were gathered from a woman in her 70s in good health and CMV-seropositive.

This clone was seen more than once but under ten times. The same CDR3 arises from other DNA sequences in this sample as well. The chain uses TRBV19 and TRBJ1-5; a weak D match, TRBD1 (6 bases). The CDR3 has 15 amino acids. Germline assignment: CDR1 LNHDA and CDR2 SQIVND (reference sequence). The V gene lost 3 bases and the J gene lost 2 bases, with 11 bases spanning the gap. The CDR3 bases are TGTGCCAGTAGTATTGGCAGGGGTGGCAATCAGCCCCAGCATTTT. The encoded protein is CASSIGRGGNQPQHF.

The chain recombines TRBV4-1 with TRBJ1-2, with D unclear. Germline V gene lookup returns CDR1 MGHRA and CDR2 YSYEKL. V was trimmed by 1 base and J by 4 bases, leaving 10 bases between them. The CDR3 has 14 amino acids. The CDR3 reads CASSQGEGLYGYTF. Written as DNA, the CDR3 is TGCGCCAGCAGCCAAGGGGAGGGTCTCTATGGCTACACCTTC.

The CDR3, as DNA: TGTGCCACCAGCAGACCGGCGGGAAGCTCCTACGAGCAGTACTTC. It yields the protein CATSRPAGSSYEQYF. The chain is built from TRBV15 and TRBJ2-7; D might be TRBD2 (6 bases). Germline CDR1 is LNHNV and CDR2 is YYDKDF (reference sequence). Trimming cost V 2 bases and J 0 bases, with 11 bases left between them. This CDR3 is 15 amino acids long.

The gene calls are TRBV15 and TRBJ2-6; D is unclear. Looked up from germline, CDR1 is LNHNV and CDR2 is YYDKDF (reference sequence). Trimming took off 4 bases at V and 0 bases at J, with 4 bases between the two ends. There are 14 residues in the CDR3. The DNA of the CDR3 is TGTGCCACCAGCAAGAGCTCTGGGGCCAACGTCCTGACTTTC. Translation gives CATSKSSGANVLTF. Combining the CDR3 with reference TRBV15 and TRBJ2-6 gives the whole variable domain DAMVIQNPRYQVTQFGKPVTLSCSQTLNHNVMYWYQQKSSQAPKLLFHYYDKDFNNEADTPDNFQSRRPNTSFCFLDIRSPGLGDTAMYLCATSKSSGANVLTFGAGSRLTVL.

This clone appeared once. This chain connects TRBV5-1 to TRBJ2-1; 11 bases line up with TRBD1. This CDR3 contains 16 residues. Germline trimming cut 2 bases from V and 8 bases from J; bases unmatched to any gene: 9. Looked up from germline, CDR1 is SGHRS and CDR2 is YFSETQ. CDR3 loop: CASSFGGTGGVDEQFF. In nucleotides, the CDR3 is TGCGCCAGCAGCTTTGGTGGGACAGGGGGGGTTGATGAGCAGTTCTTC.

This clone was seen just once. The V and J genes are TRBV6-1 and TRBJ1-2; D may be TRBD1 (6 bases). Germline CDR1 MNHNS, CDR2 SASEGT. V lost 9 bases and J 5 bases, leaving 16 bases between the germline ends. The length of the CDR3 is 13 residues. This CDR3 reads CARQDRLCYGYTF. CDR3 in DNA: TGTGCCAGACAGGACAGACTTTGTTATGGCTACACCTTC.

The rearrangement joins TRBV7-8 to TRBJ1-1, with D perhaps matching TRBD1 (5 bases). This CDR3 region has 13 residues. V lost 5 bases, J lost 2 bases, and 9 bases lay in between. Germline V gene sequence: CDR1 SGHVS, CDR2 FQNEAQ. The CDR3 protein is CASSRTPNTEAFF. CDR3 sequence (DNA): TGTGCCAGCAGCAGGACACCCAACACTGAAGCTTTCTTT.

The CDR3 DNA is TGCGCCAGCAGCTCAACTAGCGGGAGGAGTGGGGATGAGCAGTTCTTC. Translating it yields CASSSTSGRSGDEQFF. The rearrangement links TRBV5-1 to TRBJ2-1; 12 nucleotides agree with TRBD2. V lost 3 bases and J lost 8; bases outside the gene matches: 9. Germline-derived CDR1 and CDR2 are SGHRS and YFSETQ. CDR3 size: 16 residues.

The chain has TRBV4-3 and TRBJ1-2, with TRBD1 as a possible D gene (5 bases). Trimming pared 0 bases from V and 2 bases from J, leaving 10 bases between. CDR1 and CDR2 from the germline V gene are LGHNA and YSLEER. The CDR3 runs 15 residues. The CDR3 DNA sequence: TGCGCCAGCAGCCAAGATCTTAGGACAAACTATGGCTACACCTTC. It is translated as CASSQDLRTNYGYTF.

The gene calls are TRBV9 and TRBJ2-7; TRBD1 aligns across 11 bases. V shed 2 bases, J shed 2 bases, and the junction held 3 bases outside the gene matches. Germline lookup yields CDR1 SGDLS and CDR2 YYNGEE. This CDR3 comprises 15 residues. The CDR3 sequence is CASSVGGQGAYEQYF. The CDR3 DNA is TGTGCCAGCAGCGTTGGGGGACAGGGGGCCTACGAGCAGTACTTC.

The rearrangement uses TRBV11-2 and TRBJ2-5; 10 nucleotides match TRBD2. Germline CDR1 reads SGHAT; CDR2 reads FQNNGV. The CDR3 loop spans 15 amino acids. With V trimmed by 3 bases and J by 5 bases, 6 bases remained unmatched. CDR3 residues: CASSFWTSGRETQYF. CDR3 nucleotides: TGTGCCAGCAGCTTCTGGACTAGCGGACGGGAGACCCAGTACTTC.

The chain combines TRBV6-5 with TRBJ2-7, with TRBD2 as a possible D gene (6 bases). V lost 8 bases, J lost 2 bases, and 13 bases lay in between. Germline V gene sequence: CDR1 MNHEY, CDR2 SVGAGI. The CDR3 runs to 13 residues. CDR3: CASSGTSTYEQYF. The DNA of the CDR3 is TGTGCCAGCTCGGGGACTTCTACCTACGAGCAGTACTTC.

The chain joins TRBV6-5 to TRBJ1-5, with 7 bases lining up with TRBD1. CDR3 length: 15 amino acids. Germline values: CDR1 MNHEY, CDR2 SVGAGI. The V gene end was trimmed by 4 bases and the J gene end by 5 bases; junction bases not matched to a gene: 8. The CDR3 nucleotides are TGTGCCAGCAGTTCCAGGACAGGAAGGGATCAGCCCCAGCATTTT. Translated, it gives CASSSRTGRDQPQHF.

The chain uses TRBV7-6 and TRBJ2-7, with a possible D match to TRBD2 (5 bases). The V end lost 5 bases, the J end lost 3 bases, and 8 bases lay between the germline ends. The CDR3 covers 12 residues. Germline V gives CDR1 SGHVS, CDR2 FNYEAQ. The CDR3 reads CASSAGIYEQYF. The CDR3 region has the DNA TGTGCCAGCAGCGCCGGGATCTACGAGCAGTACTTC.

V usage is TRBV11-2 and J usage is TRBJ2-3; 8 nucleotides align to TRBD2. The CDR3 has 16 residues. J gave up 1 base and V 2 bases, and 5 bases lay outside the gene matches. Germline values: CDR1 SGHAT, CDR2 FQNNGV. The DNA of the CDR3 is TGTGCCAGCAGCTTAACGGGACTAGGGGGCACAGATACGCAGTATTTT. Translated, it gives CASSLTGLGGTDTQYF.

The chain combines TRBV5-1 with TRBJ1-2, with 8 bases fitting TRBD1. Germline values: CDR1 SGHRS, CDR2 YFSETQ. The trim removed 2 bases at V and 4 bases at J, leaving 1 base unmatched. CDR3 length: 13 residues. The DNA for the CDR3 is TGCGCCAGCAGCTTCGGACAGGGCTATGGCTACACCTTC. Its translation: CASSFGQGYGYTF. Complete variable domain (other parts from reference TRBV5-1 and TRBJ1-2): KAGVTQTPRYLIKTRGQQVTLSCSPISGHRSVSWYQQTPGQGLQFLFEYFSETQRNKGNFPGRFSGRQFSNSRSEMNVSTLELGDSALYLCASSFGQGYGYTFGSGTRLTVV.

The rearrangement links TRBV11-3 to TRBJ2-7, with D possibly TRBD1 on 6 matching bases. The CDR3 contains 14 residues. Trimming cost V 5 bases and J 3 bases, with 14 bases left between them. Germline V CDR1 and CDR2: SGHNT, YENEEA. CDR3 DNA sequence: TGTGCCAGCAGCCCACGGACAGCTAGCTACGAGCAGTACTTC. It translates to CASSPRTASYEQYF.